This T cell receptor beta chain originates from a study of blood T cell repertoires in COVID-19. Looking at the study overall: COVID-19 samples collected from the United States, Italy and Spain covered acute and convalescent phases.

Germline lookup yields CDR1 MDHEN and CDR2 SYDVKM. V shed 3 bases and J 2 bases; nucleotides not matched to a gene: 1. The CDR3 spans 14 residues. A Seattle source enrolled patients during active infection and followed them longitudinally. This table comes from immunoSEQ multiplex PCR, and its TCRdb copy is limited to in-frame clones, with some not included. The sample records hundreds of thousands of clones, about four fifths being singletons. Sequenced input: peripheral blood. The chain recombines TRBV28 with TRBJ2-1, with 7 bases matching TRBD1. The TCR originated in a woman over 75 with COVID-19, enrolled during active disease. This chain's CDR3 is CASSLRGPYNEQFF. DNA for the CDR3: TGTGCCAGCAGTTTGAGGGGGCCCTACAATGAGCAGTTCTTC.